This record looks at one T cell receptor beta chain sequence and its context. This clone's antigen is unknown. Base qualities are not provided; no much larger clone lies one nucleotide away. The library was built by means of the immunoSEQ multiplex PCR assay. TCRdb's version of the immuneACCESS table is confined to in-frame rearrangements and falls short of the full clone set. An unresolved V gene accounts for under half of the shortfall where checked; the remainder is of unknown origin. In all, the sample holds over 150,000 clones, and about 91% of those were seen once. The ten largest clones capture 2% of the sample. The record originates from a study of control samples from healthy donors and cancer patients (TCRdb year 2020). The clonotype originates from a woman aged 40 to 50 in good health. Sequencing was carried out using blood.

The DNA sequence follows: TGTGCCAGCAGCCCCCGGCCACCGGGACCCAATCAGCCCCAGCATTTT. This translates into CASSPRPPGPNQPQHF. The V and J genes are TRBV7-8 and TRBJ1-5; TRBD1 is perhaps the D gene, given 5 matching bases. CDR1 SGHVS and CDR2 FQNEAQ were looked up in the germline V gene. Its CDR3 holds 16 amino acids, cysteine through phenylalanine. Just CDR3 DNA is preserved here, 48 bases in frame from base 1. Trimming costs V 5 bases and J 3 bases, and their ends lie 17 bases apart. With the rest looked up from the reference TRBV7-8 and TRBJ1-5 genes rather than sequenced, the full variable domain is GAGVSQSPRYKVAKRGQDVALRCDPISGHVSLFWYQQALGQGPEFLTYFQNEAQLDKSGLPSDRFFAERPEGSVSTLKIQRTQQEDSAVYLCASSPRPPGPNQPQHFGDGTRLSIL.